Sequencing of this T cell receptor (beta chain) was carried out in a study of cytomegalovirus exposure and HLA in healthy donors. Broader study findings: As was reported, the classifier diagnosed cytomegalovirus status with high specificity and sensitivity. In a later analysis, HLA-C alleles had the fewest associated TCRs, DRB1 alleles the most.

The PCR employed 60 Vbeta primers together with 13 Jbeta primers. The assay was immunoSEQ multiplex PCR, and TCRdb's table has in-frame clones only and misses some. The sample lists about 88,000 clones; just under 70% were seen once. Concerning this clone: Its matching antigen is unknown.

Sequenced input: PBMCs. This clonotype was obtained from a man aged 50-59 years in good health and CMV-seronegative.

The CDR3 DNA reads TGTGCCAGCAGCACCCGGACAAAGATCTACGAGCAGTACTTC. Its translation: CASSTRTKIYEQYF. The chain is built from TRBV7-8 and TRBJ2-7; tentatively, D is TRBD1 (5 bases). The CDR3 loop spans 14 amino acids. Looked up from germline, CDR1 is SGHVS and CDR2 is FQNEAQ. The V end was cut by 5 bases, the J end by 3 bases, with 14 bases between.